This T cell receptor (beta chain) was identified in a study of T cells after somatic rescue of genetic block. Some clones are missing from TCRdb's copy, which holds only in-frame ones; the method was immunoSEQ multiplex PCR. The sample includes tens of thousands of clones, 92% seen only once; the top ten take about 2.7%. This TCR derives from a man aged 40-50 years. Sequencing was done on a sample of peripheral blood mononuclear cells (PBMCs).

Here the CDR3 reads CASILGPLNEQFF. CDR3 nucleotide sequence: TGTGCCAGCATCCTTGGACCCCTCAATGAGCAGTTCTTC. This chain connects TRBV7-9 to TRBJ2-1, with no clear D. With 7 bases removed from V and 6 bases from J, the gap between germline ends came to 13 bases. Germline CDR1 SEHNR, CDR2 FQNEAQ (reference sequence). The CDR3 runs to 13 residues.